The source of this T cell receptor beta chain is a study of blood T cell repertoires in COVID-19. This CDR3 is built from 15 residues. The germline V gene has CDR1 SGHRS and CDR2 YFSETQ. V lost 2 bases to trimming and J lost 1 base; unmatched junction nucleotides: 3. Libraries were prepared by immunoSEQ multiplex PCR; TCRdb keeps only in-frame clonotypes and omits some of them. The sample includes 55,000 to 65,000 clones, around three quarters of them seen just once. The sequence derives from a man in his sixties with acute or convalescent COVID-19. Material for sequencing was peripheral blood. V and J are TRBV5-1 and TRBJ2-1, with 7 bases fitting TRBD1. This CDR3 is CASSFRGPSYNEQFF. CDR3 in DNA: TGCGCCAGCAGCTTTAGGGGGCCGTCCTACAATGAGCAGTTCTTC.